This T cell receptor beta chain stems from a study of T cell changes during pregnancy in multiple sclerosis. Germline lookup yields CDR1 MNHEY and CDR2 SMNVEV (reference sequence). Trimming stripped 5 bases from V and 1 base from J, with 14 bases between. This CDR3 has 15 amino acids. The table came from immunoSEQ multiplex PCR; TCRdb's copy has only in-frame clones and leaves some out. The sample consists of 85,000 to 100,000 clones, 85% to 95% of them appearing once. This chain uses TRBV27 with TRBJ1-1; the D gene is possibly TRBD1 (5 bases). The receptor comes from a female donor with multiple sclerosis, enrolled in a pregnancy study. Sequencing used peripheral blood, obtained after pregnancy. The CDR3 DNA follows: TGTGCCAGCAGTCCCAGGGTACCGAAGAACACTGAAGCTTTCTTT. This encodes CASSPRVPKNTEAFF.